The 2 T cell receptor beta chains presented below share a single source sample, sequenced in a study of blood T cell repertoires in COVID-19 (dated by TCRdb to the early 2020s). Library creation used the immunoSEQ multiplex PCR assay. TCRdb mirrors the immuneACCESS table, restricted to in-frame sequences. Some clones are absent from its copies; in checked studies, under half trace to an unresolved V gene, and the reason for the others is unknown. The table for this sample lists around 140,000 clones; around 83% of them were counted only once. The top ten clones comprise around 1.4% of the sample. Sequenced material: peripheral blood. The receptor set was obtained from a human donor in a cohort sampled during active COVID-19.

This sequence joins TRBV19 and TRBJ2-7; D not certain. The germline V and J ends were trimmed by 9 bases and 0 bases, with 3 bases remaining between them. Germline loops: CDR1 LNHDA, CDR2 SQIVND (reference sequence). The CDR3 length is 10 residues. The CDR3 DNA is TGTGCCAGCGGCTCCTACGAGCAGTACTTC. It codes for CASGSYEQYF. The complete variable domain, with remaining parts taken from reference TRBV19 and TRBJ2-7, reads DGGITQSPKYLFRKEGQNVTLSCEQNLNHDAMYWYRQDPGQGLRLIYYSQIVNDFQKGDIAEGYSVSREKKESFPLTVTSAQKNPTAFYLCASGSYEQYFGPGTRLTVT.

The chain combines TRBV5-8 with TRBJ2-1; possibly TRBD2 for D (6 bases). The CDR3 runs to 16 residues. V dropped 0 bases and J dropped 6 bases, with 16 bases sitting between them. CDR1 and CDR2 from the germline V gene are SGHTS and YDEGEE. Here the CDR3 reads CASSLVLLLGGNEQFF. CDR3 coding DNA: TGTGCCAGCAGCTTGGTATTGCTTCTGGGGGGCAATGAGCAGTTCTTC.